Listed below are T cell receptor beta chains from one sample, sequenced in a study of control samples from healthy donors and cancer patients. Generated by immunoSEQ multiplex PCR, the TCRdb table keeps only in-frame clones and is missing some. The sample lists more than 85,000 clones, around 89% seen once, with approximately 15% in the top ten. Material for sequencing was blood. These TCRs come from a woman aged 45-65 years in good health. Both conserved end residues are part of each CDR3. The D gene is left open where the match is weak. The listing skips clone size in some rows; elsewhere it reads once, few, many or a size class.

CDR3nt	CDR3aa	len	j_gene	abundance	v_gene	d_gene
TGTGCCAGCTCACCATTTATTATCCGGGACAGGGTGTTCTCTGGGGCCAACGTCCTGACTTTC	CASSPFIIRDRVFSGANVLTF	21	TRBJ2-6	NA	TRBV18	TRBD1
TGTGCCAGCAGCTTGGATTGGGGGCCCGACAATGAGCAGTTCTTC	CASSLDWGPDNEQFF	15	TRBJ2-1	once	TRBV7-2	NA
TGTGCCAGCAGCTTAGCGGCAGGGCGAGTTGAGCAGTTCTTC	CASSLAAGRVEQFF	14	TRBJ2-1	NA	TRBV7-9	NA
TGCGCCAGCAGCCAATACCGACGCGGGATAGCGGGACTCCTCGGCTCCTACAATGAGCAGTTCTTC	CASSQYRRGIAGLLGSYNEQFF	22	TRBJ2-1	NA	TRBV4-1	TRBD2
TGTGCCAGCAGCTTGGAAGGGGGTGCAGATACGCAGTATTTT	CASSLEGGADTQYF	14	TRBJ2-3	once	TRBV5-8	NA
TGTGCCAGCAGTGCCCGGGGGGGGCTAGTGGAGACCCAGTACTTC	CASSARGGLVETQYF	15	TRBJ2-5	once	TRBV27	TRBD2
TGTGCCAGCTCACAGGGGAATGTGCGCGATTCACCCCTCCACTTT	CASSQGNVRDSPLHF	15	TRBJ1-6	NA	TRBV18	NA
TGTGCCAGCAGCCAGGATCGATTGGTATACTTC	CASSQDRLVYF	11	TRBJ2-5	NA	TRBV7-6	NA
TGTGCCACCAGCAGGGAAGCGGGGGCTCGTACCGGGGAGCTGTTTTTT	CATSREAGARTGELFF	16	TRBJ2-2	NA	TRBV15	TRBD2
TGTGCCAGCAGCCAAGCCGGTGATCATTCACCCCTCCACTTT	CASSQAGDHSPLHF	14	TRBJ1-6	NA	TRBV3-1/TRBV3-2	NA
TGTGCCAGCACCCAGGGAGGGGGCGCTGAGACCCAGTACTTC	CASTQGGGAETQYF	14	TRBJ2-5	NA	TRBV7-9	NA
TGCGCCAGCAGCCCCGCAGGCAGAGTTAATGAAAAACTGTTTTTT	CASSPAGRVNEKLFF	15	TRBJ1-4	once	TRBV5-1	NA
TGTGCCAGCAGCGTAGGATACGGGATACAGACCCAGTACTTC	CASSVGYGIQTQYF	14	TRBJ2-5	once	TRBV9	NA
TGTGCCAGCTCGAGGGGGTCGGATACGCAGTATTTT	CASSRGSDTQYF	12	TRBJ2-3	once	TRBV11-3	NA
TGTGCCAGCAGCGGAGAAAACACTGAAGCTTTCTTT	CASSGENTEAFF	12	TRBJ1-1	NA	TRBV7-9	NA
TGTGCCAGCAGTTACGGGGACAGTAATGAGCAGTTCTTC	CASSYGDSNEQFF	13	TRBJ2-1	NA	TRBV6-5	TRBD1
TGTGCCAGCAGCTTAGCTACCCATAGGAACACTGAAGCTTTCTTT	CASSLATHRNTEAFF	15	TRBJ1-1	NA	TRBV7-8	NA
TGTGCCATCAGCCGACAGGACCCCCAAGAGACCCAGTACTTC	CAISRQDPQETQYF	14	TRBJ2-5	once	TRBV10-3	NA
TGCGCCAGCAGCTTGGAGACTAGCGGGGGTAATGAGCAGTTCTTC	CASSLETSGGNEQFF	15	TRBJ2-1	NA	TRBV5-1	TRBD2